The T cell receptor beta chain under discussion was sequenced for a study of early stage breast cancer tumors. Study-level information: Most invasive tumors, about 70% of the 16, were ER+/PR+/HER2-. Overall study findings and caveats: Commonly generated sequences made up most enriched TCRB sequences shared between patients. Tumors had around 2.5-fold higher T cell density than normal breast.

Turning to this clone: Its cognate antigen is unknown.

Losses at the gene ends were 4 bases for V and 2 bases for J; bases not matched to a gene: 8. Germline-derived CDR1 and CDR2 are SGHNT and YYREEE (reference sequence). The CDR3 has 15 amino acids. The assay was immunoSEQ multiplex PCR, and TCRdb's table has in-frame clones only and misses some. The sample holds around 40,000 clones, around two thirds seen once. The sequencing input was blood. The rearrangement links TRBV5-4 to TRBJ1-1, with TRBD1 identical over 7 bases. The receptor comes from a person aged 45 to 59 with breast cancer. The CDR3 region has the DNA TGTGCCAGCAGCCCTCCCGGGACAGCCAACACTGAAGCTTTCTTT. It specifies CASSPPGTANTEAFF.